This T cell receptor beta chain was obtained from a study of blood T cell repertoires in COVID-19. TCRdb's copy holds only in-frame clones and misses some; the assay was immunoSEQ multiplex PCR. The table records roughly 90,000 clones, about 82% of them present only once. The V segment lost 5 bases and the J segment 9 bases; nucleotides outside the gene matches: 8. This CDR3 has 13 amino acids. This TCR was recovered from a man in his fifties with acute or convalescent COVID-19. The gene calls are TRBV12-3 or TRBV12-4 and TRBJ2-5; 8 nucleotides match TRBD1. The sequenced sample was peripheral blood. Written as DNA, the CDR3 is TGTGCCAGCAGTCCGGGACAGGCCGGGGCCCAGTACTTC. Encoded protein: CASSPGQAGAQYF.